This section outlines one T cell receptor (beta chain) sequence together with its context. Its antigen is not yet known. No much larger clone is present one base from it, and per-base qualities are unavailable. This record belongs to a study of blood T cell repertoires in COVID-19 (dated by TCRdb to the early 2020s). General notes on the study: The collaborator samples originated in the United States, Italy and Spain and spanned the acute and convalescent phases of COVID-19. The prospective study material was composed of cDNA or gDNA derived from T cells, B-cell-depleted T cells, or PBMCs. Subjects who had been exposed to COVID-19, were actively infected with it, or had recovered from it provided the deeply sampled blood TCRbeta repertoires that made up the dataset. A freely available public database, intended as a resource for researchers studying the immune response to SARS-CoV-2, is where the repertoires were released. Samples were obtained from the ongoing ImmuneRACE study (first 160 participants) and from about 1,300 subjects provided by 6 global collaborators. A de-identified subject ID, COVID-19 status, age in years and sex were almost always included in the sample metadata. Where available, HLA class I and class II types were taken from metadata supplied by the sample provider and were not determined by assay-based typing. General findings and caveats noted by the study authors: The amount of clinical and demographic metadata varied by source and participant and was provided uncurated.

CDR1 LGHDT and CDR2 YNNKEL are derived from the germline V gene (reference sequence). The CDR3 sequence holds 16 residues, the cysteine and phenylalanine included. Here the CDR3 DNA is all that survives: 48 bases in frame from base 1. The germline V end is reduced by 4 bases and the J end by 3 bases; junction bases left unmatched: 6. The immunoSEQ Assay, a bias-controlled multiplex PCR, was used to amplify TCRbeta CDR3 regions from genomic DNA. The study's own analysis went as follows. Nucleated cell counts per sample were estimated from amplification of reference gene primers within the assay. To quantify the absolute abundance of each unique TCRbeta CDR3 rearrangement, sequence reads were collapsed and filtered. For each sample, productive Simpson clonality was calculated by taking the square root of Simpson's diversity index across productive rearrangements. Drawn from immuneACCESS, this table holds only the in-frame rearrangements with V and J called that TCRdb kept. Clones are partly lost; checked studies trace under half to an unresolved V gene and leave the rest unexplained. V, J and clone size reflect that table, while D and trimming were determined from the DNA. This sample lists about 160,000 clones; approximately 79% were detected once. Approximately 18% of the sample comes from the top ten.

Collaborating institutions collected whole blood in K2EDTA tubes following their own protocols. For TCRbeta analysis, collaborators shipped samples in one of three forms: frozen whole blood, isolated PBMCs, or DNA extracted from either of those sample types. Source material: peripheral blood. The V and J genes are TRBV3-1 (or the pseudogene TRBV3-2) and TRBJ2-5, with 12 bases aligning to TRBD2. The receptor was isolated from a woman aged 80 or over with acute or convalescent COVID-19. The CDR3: CASSRRLAGEEETQYF. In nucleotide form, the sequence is TGTGCCAGCAGCCGCAGACTAGCGGGAGAGGAAGAGACCCAGTACTTC.